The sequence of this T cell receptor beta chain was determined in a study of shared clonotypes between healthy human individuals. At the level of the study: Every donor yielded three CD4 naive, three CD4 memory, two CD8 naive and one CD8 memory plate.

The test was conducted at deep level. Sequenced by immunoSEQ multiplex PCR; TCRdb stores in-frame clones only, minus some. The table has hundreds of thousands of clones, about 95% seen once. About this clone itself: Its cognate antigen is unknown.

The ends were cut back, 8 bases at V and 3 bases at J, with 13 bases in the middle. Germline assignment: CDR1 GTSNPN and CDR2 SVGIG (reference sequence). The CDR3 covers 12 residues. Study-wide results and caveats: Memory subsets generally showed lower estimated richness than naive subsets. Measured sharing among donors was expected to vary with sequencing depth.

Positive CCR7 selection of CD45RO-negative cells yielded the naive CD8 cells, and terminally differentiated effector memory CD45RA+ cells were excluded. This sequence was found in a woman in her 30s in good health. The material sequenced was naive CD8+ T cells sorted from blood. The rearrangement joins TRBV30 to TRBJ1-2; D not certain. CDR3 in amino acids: CAGPGKYYGYTF. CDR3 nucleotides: TGTGCCGGCCCCGGCAAGTACTATGGCTACACCTTC.